The 20 T cell receptor beta chains listed next were all sequenced from one sample in a study of technical replicates of blood from a handful of donors. Sequenced by immunoSEQ multiplex PCR; TCRdb stores in-frame clones only, minus some. Here the sample spans approximately 60,000 clones, 85% to 90% being singletons. The sequenced sample consisted of PBMCs. Every receptor here comes from a human donor in good health. Some clones in this sample may be carry-over from other donors' samples.

The V call is TRBV7-9, the J call TRBJ2-3; tentatively, D is TRBD2 (6 bases). With 3 bases removed from V and 0 bases from J, the gap between germline ends came to 10 bases. The CDR3 runs 15 residues. CDR1 is SEHNR, CDR2 FQNEAQ, per germline (reference sequence). CDR3 in DNA: TGTGCCAGCAGCTTCAACAGCGGGAGCACAGATACGCAGTATTTT. Translating gives CASSFNSGSTDTQYF. The whole variable domain, filled in from reference TRBV7-9 and TRBJ2-3, reads DTGVSQNPRHKITKRGQNVTFRCDPISEHNRLYWYRQTLGQGPEFLTYFQNEAQLEKSRLLSDRFSAERPKGSFSTLEIQRTEQGDSAMYLCASSFNSGSTDTQYFGPGTRLTVL.

This rearrangement joins TRBV6-5 to TRBJ1-2; tentative D call: TRBD1 (6 bases). The V gene lost 0 bases and the J gene lost 6 bases, with 11 bases spanning the gap. The CDR3 loop spans 14 amino acids. Germline CDR1 reads MNHEY; CDR2 reads SVGAGI. CDR3 in DNA: TGTGCCAGCAGTTACTCAGGGGGGGGAGATGGCTACACCTTC. Its protein is CASSYSGGGDGYTF.

The chain couples TRBV2 to TRBJ1-2; D unclear. Trimming removed 5 bases at V and 5 bases at J, with 9 bases between. The CDR3 sequence is 12 residues long. Per the germline V gene, CDR1 is SNHLY and CDR2 is FYNNEI. CDR3: CASSRIGYGYTF. CDR3 DNA: TGTGCCAGCAGTCGCATCGGGTATGGCTACACCTTC. Together with reference TRBV2 and TRBJ1-2, the CDR3 gives the full variable domain: EPEVTQTPSHQVTQMGQEVILRCVPISNHLYFYWYRQILGQKVEFLVSFYNNEISEKSEIFDDQFSVERPDGSNFTLKIRSTKLEDSAMYFCASSRIGYGYTFGSGTRLTVV.

This rearrangement joins TRBV25-1 to TRBJ1-1; TRBD1 is a possible D gene (6 bases). CDR1 is MGHDK, CDR2 SYGVNS, per germline. Trimming took off 2 bases at V and 12 bases at J, with 16 bases between the two ends. This CDR3 contains 13 residues. This CDR3 reads CASSETSDSRSFF. CDR3 nucleotides: TGTGCCAGCAGTGAAACCTCGGACAGCCGGTCTTTCTTT.

Concerning this clone itself: A read error may be the cause here, since a much bigger clone is one base away. The same CDR3 is also encoded by other DNA sequences in this sample. The J gene is TRBJ2-2, the V gene TRBV6-4, with TRBD2 matching 7 bases. Germline V gives CDR1 MRHNA, CDR2 SNTAGT. This CDR3 is 16 amino acids long. CDR3 bases: TGTGCCAGCAGTGACTTAGCGGGTACGAACACCGGGGAGCTATTTTTT. Translated: CASSDLAGTNTGELFF.

J is TRBJ2-7 and V is TRBV4-1; tentatively, D is TRBD2 (5 bases). Trimming took 0 bases from V and 0 from J, leaving 12 bases between them. Per the germline V gene, CDR1 is MGHRA and CDR2 is YSYEKL. This CDR3 contains 16 residues. The CDR3 here is CASSQDSARGSYEQYF. CDR3 sequence (DNA): TGCGCCAGCAGCCAAGATTCCGCCCGGGGCTCCTACGAGCAGTACTTC.

The chain is built from TRBV4-2 and TRBJ2-2; 9 nucleotides agree with TRBD2. CDR3 length equals 17 residues. V lost 1 base and J lost 6; bases outside the gene matches: 9. Germline V CDR1 and CDR2: LGHNA, YNFKEQ. The CDR3: CASSQGGAGGPSGELFF. As DNA, the CDR3 is TGTGCCAGCAGCCAAGGGGGGGCGGGAGGGCCATCCGGGGAGCTGTTTTTT.

The chain employs TRBV2 and TRBJ2-3; 10 bases match TRBD2. The CDR3 covers 19 residues. CDR1 and CDR2 from the germline V gene are SNHLY and FYNNEI. Trimming cost V 0 bases and J 6 bases; bases outside gene matches: 15. CDR3 in amino acids: CASSEALLASGGGSDTQYF. The CDR3 DNA sequence: TGTGCCAGCAGTGAAGCGCTTTTGGCTAGCGGGGGCGGATCGGATACGCAGTATTTT.

The V call is TRBV7-2, the J call TRBJ1-1; D ambiguous. V was pared by 2 bases and J by 4 bases, with 11 bases between. The CDR3 totals 14 residues. Germline lookup yields CDR1 SGHTA and CDR2 FQGNSA. In DNA form, the CDR3 reads TGTGCCAGCAGCTTATCAGCCGGGGTCACTGAAGCTTTCTTT. Amino acid sequence: CASSLSAGVTEAFF.

V and J are TRBV5-1 and TRBJ2-5, with 8 nucleotides matching TRBD2. CDR3 length: 15 residues. V was clipped by 1 base and J by 5 bases; unmatched bases: 7. CDR1 and CDR2 from the germline V gene are SGHRS and YFSETQ. The DNA of the CDR3 is TGCGCCAGCAGCTTGACTGGACTAGCAGGGGAGACCCAGTACTTC. Protein: CASSLTGLAGETQYF.

The rearrangement uses TRBV2 and TRBJ2-7; unclear D gene. Per germline, CDR1 SNHLY and CDR2 FYNNEI. This CDR3 has 11 residues. The V end was cut by 6 bases, the J end by 2 bases, with 5 bases between. The CDR3 DNA is TGTGCCAGCAGCAGTGCCTACGAGCAGTACTTC. Its translation: CASSSAYEQYF.

V gene TRBV2 combines with J gene TRBJ2-7; 10 nucleotides align to TRBD2. Trimming took 7 bases from V and 6 from J; bases not matched to a gene: 9. CDR1 and CDR2 (germline): SNHLY, FYNNEI. This CDR3 is 14 amino acids long. The chain's CDR3 is CASTRLAGVPEQYF. Here the CDR3 DNA reads TGTGCCAGCACCCGGCTAGCGGGAGTACCCGAGCAGTACTTC.

The rearrangement joins TRBV10-3 to TRBJ2-7; 7 bases align to TRBD2. The junction had 12 bases not matched to a gene; V was cut back by 4 bases and J by 3 bases. Germline CDR1 ENHRY, CDR2 SYGVKD. The CDR3 covers 16 residues. CDR3 residues: CAISGGGGNQNYEQYF. The CDR3 coding sequence is TGTGCCATCAGTGGTGGCGGGGGAAACCAGAACTACGAGCAGTACTTC.

This clone was seen more than once but under ten times. J is TRBJ2-7 and V is TRBV2, with 8 bases identical to TRBD1. V shed 10 bases, J shed 7 bases, and the junction held 12 bases outside the gene matches. Germline V gene sequence: CDR1 SNHLY, CDR2 FYNNEI. The CDR3 covers 13 residues. CDR3 in amino acids: CATATGAVQEQYF. The CDR3 bases are TGTGCCACCGCGACAGGGGCGGTCCAGGAGCAGTACTTC.

The chain recombines TRBV5-6 with TRBJ2-2; 9 bases are a match to TRBD2. V trimming: 4 bases; J trimming: 7 bases; junction bases outside the gene matches: 8. Germline-derived CDR1 and CDR2 are SGHDT and YYEEEE. This CDR3 is built from 15 residues. CDR3 DNA: TGTGCCAGCAGCCCGGGACTAGCATACGGCGGGGAGCTGTTTTTT. Its translation is CASSPGLAYGGELFF.

The CDR3 DNA follows: TGTGCCAGCAGCTTGGCCCGTAGCGGGAGAGGCAATGAGCAGTTCTTC. Translation: CASSLARSGRGNEQFF. The chain carries TRBV5-4 and TRBJ2-1, with TRBD2 matching over 9 bases. Germline CDR1 SGHNT, CDR2 YYREEE (reference sequence). After removal of 0 bases from V and 6 bases from J, the junction contained 7 bases not matched to a gene. The CDR3 runs to 16 residues. Full variable domain (outside the CDR3, taken from reference TRBV5-4 and TRBJ2-1): ETGVTQSPTHLIKTRGQQVTLRCSSQSGHNTVSWYQQALGQGPQFIFQYYREEENGRGNFPPRFSGLQFPNYSSELNVNALELDDSALYLCASSLARSGRGNEQFFGPGTRLTVL.

The CDR3 protein is CASSERRGLNTEAFF. The CDR3 region has the DNA TGTGCCAGCAGCGAACGCAGGGGGCTGAACACTGAAGCTTTCTTT. V is TRBV5-8 and J is TRBJ1-1, with TRBD1 identical over 8 bases. Trimming cost V 4 bases and J 0 bases; bases outside gene matches: 5. The CDR3 totals 15 residues. Per germline, CDR1 SGHTS and CDR2 YDEGEE.

The gene calls are TRBV2 and TRBJ1-1; D is uncertain. V gave up 7 bases and J gave up 4 bases, with 16 bases separating them. The CDR3 is made up of 14 amino acids. The germline CDR1 and CDR2 sequences are SNHLY and FYNNEI. Here the CDR3 DNA reads TGTGCCAGCACTATGACACCAGTGGGCACTGAAGCTTTCTTT. Its protein is CASTMTPVGTEAFF.

The CDR3 nucleotides are TGTGCCAGCAGCTTGGGCGGTCCCCGGTTCTTC. Translating it yields CASSLGGPRFF. The chain is built from TRBV5-6 and TRBJ2-1; D not resolved. With 0 bases removed from V and 15 bases from J, the gap between germline ends came to 10 bases. The CDR3 contains 11 residues. Per germline, CDR1 SGHDT and CDR2 YYEEEE.

J is TRBJ2-7 and V is TRBV7-2, with D perhaps matching TRBD2 (5 bases). There are 14 residues in the CDR3. Germline V gene data show CDR1 as SGHTA and CDR2 as FQGNSA. The ends were cut back, 1 base at V and 6 bases at J, with 13 bases in the middle. The CDR3 coding sequence is TGTGCCAGCAGCTTAGGGTTATTGGCGGGCGAGCAGTACTTC. It codes for CASSLGLLAGEQYF.